These T cell receptor beta chains were read from a single sample in a study of T-cell reconstitution after alpha-beta-depleted transplantation in children. TCRdb ran MiXCR on the PCR reads and lists one entry per CDR3 protein. The sample holds 300,000 or so distinct CDR3 sequences; more than 8% are singletons and the top ten take around 9.1%. The starting material was PBMCs from the stem cell graft donor, obtained from the stem cell graft. Every receptor here comes from a human donor who donated a stem cell graft to a child with SCID. The CDR3 runs from the conserved cysteine through the conserved F or W. D genes are given only for firm matches. Size tells how often a clone was seen (once, few, many) or the class of an expanded clone, and some rows leave it out.

size: few
D: TRBD1
J: TRBJ2-4
V: TRBV5-1
CDR3: CASSLGGGQGNIQYF
DNA: TGCGCCAGCAGCTTGGGGGGGGGACAGGGAAACATTCAGTACTTC

size: few
D: -
J: TRBJ1-2
V: TRBV5-4
CDR3: CASSRTGQGGYTF
DNA: TGTGCCAGCAGCCGGACGGGTCAAGGTGGCTACACCTTC

size: -
D: TRBD1
J: TRBJ2-3
V: TRBV5-1
CDR3: CASSAGQGLRGDTQYF
DNA: TGCGCCAGCAGCGCGGGACAGGGATTACGGGGCGATACGCAGTATTTT

size: few
D: -
J: TRBJ1-5
V: TRBV5-5
CDR3: CASSLSGLYSNQPQHF
DNA: TGTGCCAGCAGCTTATCTGGACTCTATAGCAATCAGCCCCAGCATTTT

size: few
D: -
J: TRBJ2-5
V: TRBV29-1
CDR3: CSVEEFQGRQETQYF
DNA: TGCAGCGTTGAGGAGTTCCAGGGCAGACAAGAGACCCAGTACTTC

size: -
D: -
J: TRBJ1-3
V: TRBV6-2/TRBV6-3
CDR3: CASSYMVSGNTIYF
DNA: TGTGCCAGCAGTTATATGGTATCTGGAAACACCATATATTTT

size: few
D: -
J: TRBJ2-7
V: TRBV5-1
CDR3: CASSRNQGYEQYF
DNA: TGCGCCAGCAGCCGGAATCAGGGATACGAGCAGTACTTC

size: many
D: TRBD1
J: TRBJ2-1
V: TRBV12-3/TRBV12-4
CDR3: CASSLGTVNEQFF
DNA: TGTGCCAGCAGTTTGGGGACAGTCAATGAGCAGTTCTTC

size: few
D: -
J: TRBJ1-4
V: TRBV7-9
CDR3: CASSFGLTQSTNEKLFF
DNA: TGTGCCAGCAGCTTCGGACTTACCCAGTCAACTAATGAAAAACTGTTTTTT

size: -
D: TRBD2
J: TRBJ2-1
V: TRBV5-1
CDR3: CASSPGTSTYNEQFF
DNA: TGCGCCAGCAGCCCGGGGACTAGCACTTACAATGAGCAGTTCTTC

size: many
D: -
J: TRBJ2-7
V: TRBV18
CDR3: CASSPLAGSYEQYF
DNA: TGTGCCAGCTCACCACTTGCGGGGTCCTACGAGCAGTACTTC

size: -
D: -
J: TRBJ1-1
V: TRBV12-3/TRBV12-4
CDR3: CASSDRKPAEAFF
DNA: TGTGCCAGCAGTGACAGGAAACCGGCTGAAGCTTTCTTT

size: -
D: -
J: TRBJ2-7
V: TRBV2
CDR3: CASIGSGENKGEQYF
DNA: TGTGCCAGCATAGGATCGGGGGAGAATAAGGGCGAGCAGTACTTC

size: few
D: TRBD2
J: TRBJ2-2
V: TRBV12-3/TRBV12-4
CDR3: CASSAIGRGENTGELFF
DNA: TGTGCCAGCAGCGCCATTGGGCGGGGGGAAAACACCGGGGAGCTGTTTTTT

size: many
D: TRBD2
J: TRBJ2-5
V: TRBV11-1
CDR3: CASRSGTSGGPKETQYF
DNA: TGTGCCAGCAGATCCGGGACTAGCGGGGGGCCTAAAGAGACCCAGTACTTC

size: many
D: TRBD1
J: TRBJ1-2
V: TRBV20-1
CDR3: CSATGDYGYTF
DNA: TGCAGTGCCACAGGGGACTATGGCTACACCTTC

size: -
D: -
J: TRBJ2-1
V: TRBV7-9
CDR3: CASSLSGRIVLNEQFF
DNA: TGTGCCAGCAGCTTAAGTGGAAGGATTGTGCTCAATGAGCAGTTCTTC

size: -
D: -
J: TRBJ2-5
V: TRBV2
CDR3: CASSDLRRETQYF
DNA: TGTGCCAGCAGTGATCTGCGTCGGGAGACCCAGTACTTC

size: -
D: TRBD2
J: TRBJ2-3
V: TRBV12-3/TRBV12-4
CDR3: CASSPGGANTQYF
DNA: TGTGCCAGCAGCCCCGGGGGGGCGAATACGCAGTATTTT

size: -
D: TRBD1
J: TRBJ1-2
V: TRBV10-1
CDR3: CASSHPTETGWEGYTF
DNA: TGCGCCAGCAGCCACCCTACTGAGACAGGGTGGGAGGGCTACACCTTC

size: -
D: TRBD2
J: TRBJ2-3
V: TRBV5-1
CDR3: CASSANSGANTDTQYF
DNA: TGCGCCAGCAGCGCCAACAGCGGGGCTAACACAGATACGCAGTATTTT

size: -
D: -
J: TRBJ2-1
V: TRBV6-5
CDR3: CASSYIDFYNEQFF
DNA: TGTGCCAGCAGTTACATAGACTTCTACAATGAGCAGTTCTTC

size: many
D: -
J: TRBJ1-6
V: TRBV27
CDR3: CASSLSSGTPNSPLHF
DNA: TGTGCCAGCAGTTTATCTTCAGGCACCCCTAATTCACCCCTCCACTTT

size: many
D: -
J: TRBJ2-7
V: TRBV5-1
CDR3: CASRLRGEQYF
DNA: TGCGCCAGCCGACTCCGGGGTGAGCAGTACTTC

size: -
D: -
J: TRBJ2-1
V: TRBV5-6
CDR3: CASSLGASPYNEQFF
DNA: TGTGCCAGCAGCTTGGGAGCTAGCCCCTACAATGAGCAGTTCTTC

size: many
D: TRBD1
J: TRBJ1-5
V: TRBV5-1
CDR3: CASSPGQGVSQPQHF
DNA: TGCGCCAGCAGCCCGGGACAGGGAGTTTCTCAGCCCCAGCATTTT

size: -
D: -
J: TRBJ2-7
V: TRBV10-3
CDR3: CAISESSVSYEQYF
DNA: TGTGCCATCAGTGAGTCGTCGGTCTCCTACGAGCAGTACTTC

size: many
D: TRBD1
J: TRBJ2-1
V: TRBV7-6
CDR3: CASSPRDRSSYNEQFF
DNA: TGTGCCAGCAGCCCTAGGGACAGGAGCTCCTACAATGAGCAGTTCTTC

size: many
D: -
J: TRBJ1-2
V: TRBV6-1
CDR3: CASSPSWTEGRGYTF
DNA: TGTGCCAGCAGTCCTTCGTGGACAGAGGGTCGTGGCTACACCTTC

size: -
D: TRBD2
J: TRBJ2-7
V: TRBV14
CDR3: CASSLQRGSYEQYF
DNA: TGTGCCAGCAGCCTGCAGCGGGGGAGCTACGAGCAGTACTTC

size: many
D: -
J: TRBJ1-1
V: TRBV19
CDR3: CASSSTEAFF
DNA: TGTGCCAGTAGTTCCACTGAAGCTTTCTTT

size: many
D: TRBD1
J: TRBJ1-2
V: TRBV10-2
CDR3: CASSVFGQGVEGYTF
DNA: TGCGCCAGCAGTGTCTTCGGACAGGGGGTGGAAGGCTACACCTTC

size: -
D: TRBD1
J: TRBJ2-2
V: TRBV12-3/TRBV12-4
CDR3: CASSPPTGPTNTGELFF
DNA: TGTGCCAGCAGCCCGCCGACAGGGCCCACGAACACCGGGGAGCTGTTTTTT

size: few
D: -
J: TRBJ2-1
V: TRBV3-1
CDR3: CASSQALASLVF
DNA: TGTGCCAGCAGCCAAGCGCTAGCTAGTTTGGTCTTC

size: many
D: TRBD1
J: TRBJ1-3
V: TRBV18
CDR3: CASSPGQGDTIYF
DNA: TGTGCCAGCTCACCGGGACAGGGGGACACCATATATTTT

size: -
D: -
J: TRBJ2-3
V: TRBV4-2
CDR3: CASSQGLTPEADTQYF
DNA: TGTGCCAGCAGCCAAGGATTAACCCCTGAGGCAGATACGCAGTATTTT

size: few
D: -
J: TRBJ2-3
V: TRBV6-5
CDR3: CASSSVQVNSANTQYF
DNA: TGTGCCAGCAGTTCGGTACAGGTGAATTCCGCAAATACGCAGTATTTT

size: -
D: TRBD1
J: TRBJ1-5
V: TRBV12-3/TRBV12-4
CDR3: CASSPDRVDQPQHF
DNA: TGTGCCAGCAGTCCGGACAGGGTAGATCAGCCCCAGCATTTT

size: few
D: -
J: TRBJ2-7
V: TRBV5-1
CDR3: CASRSYGIYEQYF
DNA: TGCGCCAGCAGGAGTTATGGGATTTACGAGCAGTACTTC

size: -
D: -
J: TRBJ2-7
V: TRBV21-1
CDR3: CASKRGGEDEQYF
DNA: TGTGCCAGCAAAAGAGGGGGCGAGGACGAGCAGTACTTC

size: many
D: -
J: TRBJ1-1
V: TRBV6-1
CDR3: CASSGYVANTEAFF
DNA: TGTGCCAGCAGTGGGTATGTAGCGAACACTGAAGCTTTCTTT

size: -
D: -
J: TRBJ1-6
V: TRBV12-3/TRBV12-4
CDR3: CASSLRADYNSPLHF
DNA: TGTGCCAGCAGTTTAAGGGCAGACTATAATTCACCCCTCCACTTT

size: few
D: -
J: TRBJ2-3
V: TRBV27
CDR3: CASSSEDRTDTQYF
DNA: TGTGCCAGCAGTTCCGAAGACAGGACAGATACGCAGTATTTT

size: -
D: TRBD2
J: TRBJ2-7
V: TRBV7-8
CDR3: CASSSKSTSGYYEQYF
DNA: TGTGCCAGCAGCTCAAAGAGTACTAGCGGGTACTACGAGCAGTACTTC

size: many
D: TRBD1
J: TRBJ1-6
V: TRBV6-5
CDR3: CASSYGTGANSPLHF
DNA: TGTGCCAGCAGTTACGGGACAGGGGCGAATTCACCCCTCCACTTT

size: -
D: -
J: TRBJ2-1
V: TRBV5-1
CDR3: CASSSGVSSYNEQFF
DNA: TGCGCCAGCAGCTCAGGGGTCAGCTCCTACAATGAGCAGTTCTTC

size: few
D: -
J: TRBJ2-7
V: TRBV6-6
CDR3: CASSQLPTYEQYF
DNA: TGTGCCAGCAGCCAACTACCCACCTACGAGCAGTACTTC

size: -
D: TRBD1
J: TRBJ2-5
V: TRBV2
CDR3: CASLSGGTQYF
DNA: TGTGCCAGCCTGTCAGGGGGGACCCAGTACTTC

size: few
D: -
J: TRBJ2-3
V: TRBV19
CDR3: CASSIESRLLDTQYF
DNA: TGTGCCAGTAGTATAGAATCGAGACTTTTAGATACGCAGTATTTT

size: few
D: -
J: TRBJ2-4
V: TRBV4-1
CDR3: CASSQELEGLSKNIQYF
DNA: TGCGCCAGCAGCCAAGAGCTAGAGGGGTTATCCAAAAACATTCAGTACTTC

size: -
D: -
J: TRBJ2-7
V: TRBV12-3/TRBV12-4
CDR3: CASSLGSAIGEQYF
DNA: TGTGCCAGCAGTTTAGGGTCAGCCATCGGGGAGCAGTACTTC

size: -
D: -
J: TRBJ2-7
V: TRBV6-6
CDR3: CASRDSLFYEQYF
DNA: TGTGCCAGCAGGGACAGTCTATTCTACGAGCAGTACTTC

size: -
D: -
J: TRBJ2-2
V: TRBV15
CDR3: CATSREGNTGELFF
DNA: TGTGCCACCAGCAGAGAAGGGAACACCGGGGAGCTGTTTTTT

size: many
D: -
J: TRBJ2-1
V: TRBV5-1
CDR3: CASSLVRNEQFF
DNA: TGCGCCAGCAGCTTGGTCCGGAATGAGCAGTTCTTC

size: -
D: -
J: TRBJ1-4
V: TRBV6-6
CDR3: CASTYRGEKLFF
DNA: TGTGCCAGCACCTATAGGGGGGAAAAACTGTTTTTT

size: many
D: TRBD1
J: TRBJ1-1
V: TRBV20-1
CDR3: CSARDPGQGSTEAFF
DNA: TGCAGTGCTAGAGATCCAGGACAGGGATCCACTGAAGCTTTCTTT

size: -
D: -
J: TRBJ2-2
V: TRBV27
CDR3: CASSPRTETGELFF
DNA: TGTGCCAGCAGTCCTCGGACAGAAACCGGGGAGCTGTTTTTT

size: few
D: -
J: TRBJ2-3
V: TRBV4-1
CDR3: CASSQDGQSTDTQYF
DNA: TGCGCCAGCAGCCAAGATGGTCAGTCCACAGATACGCAGTATTTT